Described below is a single TCR beta chain sequence and its context. Its binding antigen is unknown. No much larger clone exists at a distance of one base, and base qualities are not known. Library creation used the immunoSEQ multiplex PCR assay. TCRdb carries this immuneACCESS record with in-frame sequences only. Its versions omit some clonotypes, under half of them owing to an unresolved V gene in the studies checked, with the rest unexplained. This sample lists 84,000 or so clones; about 80% were detected once. Roughly 15% of the sample comes from the top ten. The study evaluated CTLA-4 blockade (ipilimumab) given together with focal radiation therapy in patients who had chemo-refractory metastatic non-small-cell lung cancer. CDR1 SGHTA and CDR2 FQGNSA are derived from the germline V gene. Compared with germline, V lacks 2 bases and J lacks 4 bases; bases without a gene match: 11. The CDR3 sequence holds 17 residues, the cysteine and phenylalanine included. Only CDR3 DNA remains: 51 bases, in frame from the first base.

The source of the sample is a study of radiotherapy plus CTLA-4 blockade in lung cancer (dated by TCRdb to the late 2010s). In terms of the full investigation: Objective responses occurred in roughly 19% of enrolled patients, and roughly 30% achieved disease control. The study at large found these results: Increased serum interferon-beta after radiation, together with early dynamic changes in blood T cell clones, were reported to be the strongest predictors of response. After treatment with radiotherapy and ipilimumab, TCR clones that came from tumors expanded in the peripheral blood.

This material consisted of peripheral blood, taken from a patient treated with radiotherapy plus ipilimumab. The clonotype comes from a human donor with non-small cell lung cancer that progressed on radiotherapy plus ipilimumab. The V gene is TRBV7-2 and the J gene is TRBJ1-3; 7 nucleotides in the junction match TRBD1. The CDR3 region: CASSLRAQTGSGNTIYF. The DNA is as follows: TGTGCCAGCAGCTTAAGGGCCCAGACAGGGTCCGGAAACACCATATATTTT.